These 10 T cell receptor beta chains originate from one sample sequenced in a study of CD8 T cells in Susac syndrome. When the RNA was reverse transcribed, random hexamers were used with an input of roughly 0.45 to 1 ug. A single record per CDR3 protein comes from TCRdb applying MiXCR to the immunoSEQ multiplex PCR reads. The sample includes tens of thousands of distinct CDR3 sequences, 85% to 95% of them seen just once. Sequencing was performed on CD8+ T cells from PBMCs. The source is a human donor with Susac syndrome.

This rearrangement joins TRBV7-8 to TRBJ2-5; 10 bases are shared with TRBD1. Germline CDR1 is SGHVS and CDR2 is FQNEAQ. V shed 5 bases, J shed 4 bases, and the junction held 4 bases outside the gene matches. The CDR3 covers 14 residues. Here the CDR3 DNA reads TGTGCCAGCAGCCCCAGGACAGGGGGAGAGACCCAGTACTTC. As protein: CASSPRTGGETQYF. Combining the CDR3 with reference TRBV7-8 and TRBJ2-5 gives the whole variable domain GAGVSQSPRYKVAKRGQDVALRCDPISGHVSLFWYQQALGQGPEFLTYFQNEAQLDKSGLPSDRFFAERPEGSVSTLKIQRTQQEDSAVYLCASSPRTGGETQYFGPGTRLLVL.

V is TRBV9 and J is TRBJ2-7, with 8 bases aligning to TRBD2. Germline assignment: CDR1 SGDLS and CDR2 YYNGEE. CDR3 length equals 15 residues. With 4 bases clipped from V and 6 bases from J, the junction kept 12 bases outside the gene matches. Written as DNA, the CDR3 is TGTGCCAGCAGCCCGAGCGGGAGTCCTTTTAGCGAGCAGTACTTC. This codes for CASSPSGSPFSEQYF. Looking up the rest from reference TRBV9 and TRBJ2-7 gives the full variable domain: DSGVTQTPKHLITATGQRVTLRCSPRSGDLSVYWYQQSLDQGLQFLIQYYNGEERAKGNILERFSAQQFPDLHSELNLSSLELGDSALYFCASSPSGSPFSEQYFGPGTRLTVT.

This chain joins TRBV4-1 and TRBJ2-3; TRBD1 agrees at 7 bases. V lost 1 base to trimming and J lost 0 bases; unmatched junction nucleotides: 4. Germline V gene lookup returns CDR1 MGHRA and CDR2 YSYEKL. The CDR3 has 16 residues. This CDR3 reads CASSQAPGQSTDTQYF. Here the CDR3 DNA reads TGCGCCAGCAGCCAAGCTCCGGGACAGAGCACAGATACGCAGTATTTT.

The chain links TRBV28 to TRBJ2-7, with D unresolved. V shed 8 bases and J shed 1 base, with 21 bases lying between them. This CDR3 contains 16 residues. Germline values: CDR1 MDHEN, CDR2 SYDVKM. In nucleotides, the CDR3 is TGTGCCAGCTCCCTGCGTACTGGACCGCTTTCCTACGAGCAGTACTTC. Translated, it gives CASSLRTGPLSYEQYF.

The rearrangement links TRBV19 to TRBJ1-3; D gene uncertain. Deletions cut 5 bases from V and 9 bases from J, with 11 bases between. CDR1 and CDR2 from the germline V gene are LNHDA and SQIVND (reference sequence). The CDR3 contains 12 residues. The CDR3 loop is CASSLLGFTIYF. The CDR3 bases are TGTGCCAGTAGTCTTCTGGGATTCACCATATATTTT. The full variable domain, in which reference TRBV19 and TRBJ1-3 provide the parts outside the CDR3, is DGGITQSPKYLFRKEGQNVTLSCEQNLNHDAMYWYRQDPGQGLRLIYYSQIVNDFQKGDIAEGYSVSREKKESFPLTVTSAQKNPTAFYLCASSLLGFTIYFGEGSWLTVV.

V and J are TRBV20-1 and TRBJ1-2; D not resolved. The CDR3 loop spans 9 amino acids. V was pared by 6 bases and J by 10 bases, with 9 bases between. CDR1 and CDR2 from the germline V gene are DFQATT and SNEGSKA (reference sequence). CDR3 sequence reads: CSAFPDYTF. The CDR3 bases are TGCAGTGCCTTCCCCGACTACACCTTC.

The chain is built from TRBV12-3 or TRBV12-4 and TRBJ2-3; maybe TRBD1 (6 bases). The CDR3 runs 13 residues. The V end was cut by 7 bases, the J end by 2 bases, with 10 bases between. The CDR3 here is CASIWDNTDTQYF. For the CDR3, the DNA is TGTGCCAGCATTTGGGACAACACAGATACGCAGTATTTT.

The chain is built from TRBV7-8 and TRBJ2-7; 7 bases are a match to TRBD2. The germline V gene encodes CDR1 SGHVS and CDR2 FQNEAQ. After removal of 4 bases from V and 3 bases from J, the junction contained 6 bases not matched to a gene. The CDR3 is 14 amino acids. This CDR3 reads CASSSGTTGYEQYF. The CDR3 nucleotides are TGTGCCAGCAGCTCCGGGACTACGGGCTACGAGCAGTACTTC.

This chain uses TRBV5-1 with TRBJ1-2; D is unclear. The V and J ends lost 0 bases and 0 bases respectively, with 6 bases between them. CDR1 and CDR2 from the germline V gene are SGHRS and YFSETQ. This CDR3 comprises 14 residues. Written as DNA, the CDR3 is TGCGCCAGCAGCTTGGACAGAACTAACTATGGCTACACCTTC. Translation gives CASSLDRTNYGYTF. The whole variable domain, filled in from reference TRBV5-1 and TRBJ1-2, reads KAGVTQTPRYLIKTRGQQVTLSCSPISGHRSVSWYQQTPGQGLQFLFEYFSETQRNKGNFPGRFSGRQFSNSRSEMNVSTLELGDSALYLCASSLDRTNYGYTFGSGTRLTVV.

This chain joins TRBV28 and TRBJ1-5; 12 bases map to TRBD1. The CDR3 length is 17 residues. Germline CDR1 MDHEN, CDR2 SYDVKM. With V trimmed by 4 bases and J by 1 base, 5 bases remained unmatched. For the CDR3, the DNA is TGTGCCAGCAGTTCCGGGACAGGGGGCGAGAGCAATCAGCCCCAGCATTTT. Residues: CASSSGTGGESNQPQHF.